One T cell receptor (beta chain) is described in this entry. V was pared by 8 bases and J by 2 bases, with 14 bases between. The CDR3 has 14 amino acids. The V gene's germline CDR1 is MNHEY and CDR2 SVGAGI. This sample is part of a study of blood T cell repertoires in COVID-19. The wider study: The analysed material was cDNA or gDNA that came from T cells, B-cell-depleted T cells, or PBMCs.

As handled by the study authors: It was from reference gene primer amplification that nucleated cell counts were estimated. Produced via immunoSEQ multiplex PCR; TCRdb's table is partial and in-frame only. The DNA was the basis for D and trimming; V, J and clone size are from that table. There are some 170,000 clones in the sample; approximately 80% occur only once, and roughly 8.8% lies in the top ten. The sequence came from a woman between 50 and 59 years old with active or convalescent COVID-19. Sequenced input: peripheral blood. The V gene is TRBV6-5, the J gene TRBJ2-3, with a possible D match to TRBD1 (5 bases). DNA for the CDR3: TGTGCCAGCGCGGTTGGGGCCGTCACAGATACGCAGTATTTT. This encodes CASAVGAVTDTQYF.